This TCR beta chain was found in a study of T cells after yellow fever vaccination. Study background: Fractions of limited cellularity were prepared by means of SMART-Seq v4 Ultra Low Input.

UMIs were added to TCR cDNA along with a universal primer site when it was made by 5'RACE template switching. TCRdb re-analysed the 5' RACE reads in MiXCR, keeping a single row per CDR3 protein. The data show 230,000 or so distinct CDR3 sequences, about 7% seen once. This clonotype was observed at least ten times. The junction had 8 bases not matched to a gene; V was cut back by 6 bases and J by 4 bases. CDR1 SEHNR and CDR2 FQNEAQ come from the germline V gene (reference sequence). This CDR3 region has 14 residues. The source of this sequence is a young man who received the YFV17D yellow fever vaccine. J is TRBJ2-7 and V is TRBV7-9, with 8 bases lining up with TRBD2. Sequenced material: CD4+ T cells sorted from PBMCs, taken on the day of the yellow fever booster vaccination. The CDR3 loop reads CASSLGAGVYEQYF. CDR3 DNA sequence: TGTGCCAGCAGTTTGGGAGCGGGAGTATACGAGCAGTACTTC.